This T cell receptor (beta chain) was obtained from a study of T-cell reconstitution after alpha-beta-depleted transplantation in children. Study-level points and caveats: Several hundred expanded graft clones reportedly gave rise to the alpha-beta T cells present about two months after transplant. The authors attributed T-cell counts and diversity one year after transplant mostly to newly produced T cells.

Concerning this clonotype itself: The antigen is undetermined.

Germline-derived CDR1 and CDR2 are KGHDR and SFDVKD. This CDR3 has 12 amino acids. V was trimmed by 3 bases and J by 4 bases, leaving 3 bases between them. A library of TCRbeta sequences, prepared with unique molecular identifiers, was generated. TCRdb re-derived calls from the PCR reads in MiXCR, one entry per CDR3 protein. The sample holds under 85,000 distinct CDR3 sequences, 15% to 20% seen once. This chain joins TRBV24-1 and TRBJ2-1; no firm D call. The receptor was derived from a male patient aged 2 to 9 who had a stem cell transplant for acute lymphoblastic leukemia, so the T cells may come from the graft donor. The input for sequencing was PBMCs, mostly from graft donor cells, taken 360 days after TCRalphabeta/CD19-depleted stem cell transplant. This chain's CDR3 is CATSDRYNEQFF. The CDR3, as DNA: TGTGCCACCAGTGATCGTTACAATGAGCAGTTCTTC.